This T cell receptor (beta chain) appears in the sequencing data of a study of blood T cell repertoires in COVID-19. Study-level background: The samples span acute and convalescent COVID-19 from the United States, Italy and Spain. PBMCs, B-cell-depleted T cells, or T cells were the source of the cDNA or gDNA that made up the material.

V was clipped by 4 bases and J by 3 bases, with 12 bases between them. Looked up from germline, CDR1 is SGHAT and CDR2 is FQNNGV. The CDR3 extends over 14 amino acids. Authors' analysis steps: Estimation of nucleated cell counts relied on the amplification of reference gene primers. The assay was immunoSEQ multiplex PCR, and TCRdb's table has in-frame clones only and misses some. V, J and clone size derive from that table, while D and trimming were established from the DNA sequence. The sample lists approximately 70,000 clones, 65% to 85% seen once, with approximately 2.4% in the top ten. The chain joins TRBV11-2 to TRBJ2-5; maybe TRBD1 (6 bases). This receptor was taken from an older man with active or convalescent COVID-19. The sample was peripheral blood. The CDR3 protein is CASSYSQGKETQYF. CDR3 nucleotide sequence: TGTGCCAGCAGCTACTCACAGGGAAAAGAGACCCAGTACTTC.